Listed here are 22 T cell receptor beta chains from one sample, sequenced in a study of cytomegalovirus exposure and HLA in healthy donors. Data came from immunoSEQ multiplex PCR; TCRdb stores just in-frame clones and leaves some out. The sample lists under 250,000 clones; roughly 83% were seen once. Sequenced material: PBMCs. These receptors originate from a woman in her late teens or twenties in good health and CMV-seronegative.

This chain uses TRBV5-6 with TRBJ1-1; perhaps TRBD1 as D (5 bases). Germline lookup yields CDR1 SGHDT and CDR2 YYEEEE. The CDR3 covers 14 residues. V lost 4 bases to trimming and J lost 5 bases, with 15 bases between them. DNA of the CDR3: TGTGCCAGCAGCACGCTAGGGGCGCTGACTGAAGCTTTCTTT. This gives the protein CASSTLGALTEAFF.

This clone appeared a single time. The chain has TRBV2 and TRBJ1-1; D not resolved. The CDR3 loop spans 13 amino acids. Trimming took 0 bases from V and 6 from J, leaving 8 bases between them. CDR1 and CDR2 (germline): SNHLY, FYNNEI. The CDR3 sequence: CASSEAGGPEAFF. CDR3 in DNA: TGTGCCAGCAGTGAAGCGGGAGGTCCTGAAGCTTTCTTT.

The V call is TRBV5-6, the J call TRBJ2-3; no definite D call. V dropped 0 bases and J dropped 9 bases, with 17 bases sitting between them. CDR3 length equals 15 residues. Germline CDR1 SGHDT, CDR2 YYEEEE. The CDR3 here is CASSLVLWGTKTQYF. CDR3 DNA sequence: TGTGCCAGCAGCTTGGTTCTTTGGGGAACCAAAACGCAGTATTTT.

This sequence joins TRBV6-1 and TRBJ2-5, with TRBD2 matching over 9 bases. Germline assignment: CDR1 MNHNS and CDR2 SASEGT. Germline trimming cut 8 bases from V and 5 bases from J; bases unmatched to any gene: 12. This CDR3 is 15 amino acids long. The CDR3, as DNA: TGTGCCAGCCGTCCCGAGGGACTAGCCCCGGAGACCCAGTACTTC. This encodes CASRPEGLAPETQYF.

The chain recombines TRBV6-5 with TRBJ2-2; 13 bases are a match to TRBD2. Germline values: CDR1 MNHEY, CDR2 SVGAGI. This CDR3 has 16 amino acids. Trimming took 4 bases from V and 6 from J; bases not matched to a gene: 5. The CDR3 region is CASSLTSGGAPGELFF. CDR3 nucleotide sequence: TGTGCCAGCAGTTTAACTAGCGGGGGGGCCCCCGGGGAGCTGTTTTTT.

The table lists this clone with a count of one. V gene TRBV27 combines with J gene TRBJ2-7; a possible D gene is TRBD2 (6 bases). This CDR3 is 13 amino acids long. V dropped 9 bases and J dropped 7 bases, with 19 bases sitting between them. CDR1 and CDR2 from the germline V gene are MNHEY and SMNVEV (reference sequence). CDR3 sequence (DNA): TGTGCCAGTTCGACCCGAACGGGGGAAGAGCAGTACTTC. This translates into CASSTRTGEEQYF.

V gene TRBV10-3 combines with J gene TRBJ2-1; D not resolved. The germline V gene has CDR1 ENHRY and CDR2 SYGVKD. Trimming stripped 0 bases from V and 3 bases from J, with 6 bases between. This CDR3 contains 14 residues. Here the CDR3 DNA reads TGTGCCATCAGTGAGTCTAGGGTCTACAATGAGCAGTTCTTC. This encodes CAISESRVYNEQFF.

The V and J genes are TRBV7-8 and TRBJ1-5; TRBD1 might be the D (6 bases). This CDR3 region has 14 residues. Germline CDR1 reads SGHVS; CDR2 reads FQNEAQ. Trimming shortened V by 1 base and J by 7 bases, and 11 bases separated the two germline ends. CDR3 bases: TGTGCCAGCAGCTTAGGACAGGTGGGCCAGCCCCAGCATTTT. Protein sequence: CASSLGQVGQPQHF. Drawing the rest from reference TRBV7-8 and TRBJ1-5, the complete variable domain is GAGVSQSPRYKVAKRGQDVALRCDPISGHVSLFWYQQALGQGPEFLTYFQNEAQLDKSGLPSDRFFAERPEGSVSTLKIQRTQQEDSAVYLCASSLGQVGQPQHFGDGTRLSIL.

V usage is TRBV5-1 and J usage is TRBJ2-7; a weak D match, TRBD1 (7 bases). The CDR3 consists of 15 residues. The germline V gene has CDR1 SGHRS and CDR2 YFSETQ. V dropped 4 bases and J dropped 4 bases, with 18 bases sitting between them. The CDR3 nucleotides read TGCGCCAGCAGCCTCAGCCCAGGGGGGATTTACGAGCAGTACTTC. Translating gives CASSLSPGGIYEQYF. The whole variable domain, remainder taken from reference TRBV5-1 and TRBJ2-7, is KAGVTQTPRYLIKTRGQQVTLSCSPISGHRSVSWYQQTPGQGLQFLFEYFSETQRNKGNFPGRFSGRQFSNSRSEMNVSTLELGDSALYLCASSLSPGGIYEQYFGPGTRLTVT.

Concerning this clone: This sample includes further DNA sequences coding for the same CDR3. V usage is TRBV18 and J usage is TRBJ1-1, with D uncertain. CDR3 length: 13 amino acids. Germline V gene lookup returns CDR1 KGHSH and CDR2 LQKENI. Trimming cost V 3 bases and J 0 bases, with 5 bases left between them. The CDR3 protein is CASSPGLNTEAFF. DNA of the CDR3: TGTGCCAGCTCACCTGGGCTGAACACTGAAGCTTTCTTT.

This clone was recorded a few times. The J gene is TRBJ1-4, the V gene TRBV29-1; unclear D gene. The ends were cut back, 2 bases at V and 0 bases at J, with 10 bases in the middle. The CDR3 has 15 amino acids. Germline V CDR1 and CDR2: SQVTM, ANQGSEA. CDR3 loop: CSVEFGESTNEKLFF. The DNA for the CDR3 is TGCAGCGTTGAATTTGGCGAATCAACTAATGAAAAACTGTTTTTT.

CDR3 residues: CASSPEGDYGYTF. The CDR3 DNA follows: TGCGCCAGCAGCCCCGAGGGAGACTATGGCTACACCTTC. The chain combines TRBV5-1 with TRBJ1-2; D remains ambiguous. Trimming took off 4 bases at V and 3 bases at J, with 10 bases between the two ends. The CDR3 consists of 13 residues. Germline CDR1 reads SGHRS; CDR2 reads YFSETQ. The full variable domain, in which reference TRBV5-1 and TRBJ1-2 provide the parts outside the CDR3, is KAGVTQTPRYLIKTRGQQVTLSCSPISGHRSVSWYQQTPGQGLQFLFEYFSETQRNKGNFPGRFSGRQFSNSRSEMNVSTLELGDSALYLCASSPEGDYGYTFGSGTRLTVV.

The chain combines TRBV6-6 with TRBJ1-5; D ambiguous. The CDR3 is 13 amino acids. Per germline, CDR1 MNHNY and CDR2 SVGAGI (reference sequence). Trimming removed 5 bases from V and 1 base from J, with 6 bases in between. CDR3 protein: CASSGDSNQPQHF. The CDR3 DNA reads TGTGCCAGCAGTGGAGACAGCAATCAGCCCCAGCATTTT.

The rearrangement links TRBV27 to TRBJ2-7; tentatively, D is TRBD2 (5 bases). This CDR3 spans 12 amino acids. The V and J ends lost 4 bases and 4 bases respectively, with 8 bases between them. Germline V gives CDR1 MNHEY, CDR2 SMNVEV (reference sequence). CDR3 amino acids: CASSSRGYEQYF. The DNA for the CDR3 is TGTGCCAGCAGTTCCCGGGGTTACGAGCAGTACTTC.

CDR3 residues: CASRRSSGGPYTDTQYF. CDR3 DNA sequence: TGTGCCAGCAGAAGGTCTAGCGGGGGACCCTACACAGATACGCAGTATTTT. The V call is TRBV25-1, the J call TRBJ2-3; 10 bases are a match to TRBD2. The CDR3 is 17 residues long. Trimming removed 6 bases from V and 2 bases from J; junction bases left unmatched: 11. Germline V lookup: CDR1 MGHDK, CDR2 SYGVNS.

The chain combines TRBV5-6 with TRBJ1-1; no clear D gene. Germline V lookup: CDR1 SGHDT, CDR2 YYEEEE. V was shortened by 5 bases and J by 1 base, with 12 bases between the two germline ends. The CDR3 consists of 14 residues. The CDR3 region is CASSFSGRNTEAFF. CDR3 DNA sequence: TGTGCCAGCAGTTTCAGTGGGAGGAACACTGAAGCTTTCTTT.

The chain links TRBV19 to TRBJ1-2, with D hard to call. The germline V gene encodes CDR1 LNHDA and CDR2 SQIVND (reference sequence). The length of the CDR3 is 14 residues. V lost 1 base and J 0 bases, leaving 6 bases between the germline ends. The CDR3 coding sequence is TGTGCCAGTAGTATAGGGCAGGCTAACTATGGCTACACCTTC. This translates into CASSIGQANYGYTF.

The rearrangement links TRBV5-1 to TRBJ2-3; D tentatively fits TRBD1 or TRBD2 (6 bases each). CDR3 length: 16 amino acids. V was shortened by 1 base and J by 2 bases, with 14 bases between the two germline ends. The V gene's germline CDR1 is SGHRS and CDR2 YFSETQ. The CDR3 sequence: CASSLRGPEATDTQYF. The CDR3 nucleotides are TGCGCCAGCAGCTTGCGGGGGCCCGAAGCCACAGATACGCAGTATTTT.

The chain combines TRBV30 with TRBJ2-1; D gene uncertain. Germline values: CDR1 GTSNPN, CDR2 SVGIG (reference sequence). The V and J ends lost 7 bases and 0 bases respectively, with 16 bases between them. This CDR3 is built from 15 residues. CDR3 residues: CALIRALSSYNEQFF. In DNA form, the CDR3 reads TGTGCCTTGATTAGGGCCCTCAGCTCCTACAATGAGCAGTTCTTC.

This clone showed up just once. The gene calls are TRBV4-1 and TRBJ2-7; 11 bases fit TRBD1. The CDR3 runs to 15 residues. The germline gives CDR1 MGHRA, CDR2 YSYEKL. V was pared by 1 base and J by 4 bases, with 3 bases of the junction left unmatched. In DNA form, the CDR3 reads TGCGCCAGCAGCCAAGGTGGACAGGGGGCTTACGAGCAGTACTTC. It translates to CASSQGGQGAYEQYF.

The genes are TRBV28 and TRBJ2-7; 7 bases match TRBD1. Trimming at V came to 8 bases and at J to 2 bases, leaving 9 bases not matched to a gene. The CDR3 consists of 14 residues. The germline V gene has CDR1 MDHEN and CDR2 SYDVKM. DNA of the CDR3: TGTGCCAGCCGTGAGTCGACAGGGACCTACGAGCAGTACTTC. Its protein product is CASRESTGTYEQYF.

V usage is TRBV5-1 and J usage is TRBJ2-7; D tentatively reads TRBD1 or TRBD2 (7 bases each). V dropped 0 bases and J dropped 0 bases, with 13 bases sitting between them. The CDR3 is made up of 16 amino acids. Germline-derived CDR1 and CDR2 are SGHRS and YFSETQ. The CDR3 DNA reads as TGCGCCAGCAGCTTGGCAGGGGGGGCGAGCTCCTACGAGCAGTACTTC. This sequence encodes CASSLAGGASSYEQYF.